Detailed here is one TCR beta chain. Its cognate antigen is unknown. These data come from a study of T cell responses to AZD1222 COVID-19 vaccine. Trimming stripped 0 bases from V and 0 bases from J, with 10 bases between. The CDR3 sequence is 17 residues long. CDR1 is SGDLS, CDR2 YYNGEE, per germline. General study results and limits: Spike was spanned by vaccine-associated CD4 TCRs, which were dominant at 160-218 and 743-854. Variant regions that are unmutated are reportedly the target of nearly half of spike-specific TCRs. Repertoires were sampled only after the peak T cell response. Clonal diversity may have been underestimated, and the donors were mostly white British, with more females than males.

The method was immunoSEQ multiplex PCR; TCRdb's version includes in-frame clones alone and lacks a portion of them. The sample has 150,000 or so clones, around nine tenths seen once. This TCR was sampled from an adult in good health. Sequencing was performed on peripheral blood, taken on day 0 of AZD1222 vaccination. This chain uses TRBV9 with TRBJ2-6; D possibly corresponds to TRBD2 (6 bases). The CDR3 sequence: CASSVGLAISGANVLTF. The CDR3, as DNA: TGTGCCAGCAGCGTAGGCCTAGCGATCTCTGGGGCCAACGTCCTGACTTTC.